A single sample gave rise to the 15 T cell receptor beta chains below, sequenced in a study of CD8+ T cells in alopecia areata. The authors extracted RNA and reverse transcribed it into cDNA as the sequencing template. Produced via immunoSEQ multiplex PCR; TCRdb's table is partial and in-frame only. The sample consists of under 75,000 clones, roughly half of them appearing once. Sequencing was performed on CD8+ T cells sorted from blood, taken at week 0. These receptor sequences come from a human donor with alopecia areata.

The chain joins TRBV7-8 to TRBJ2-3; D remains unclear. Trimming took 1 base from V and 4 from J, leaving 12 bases between them. The CDR3 has 15 amino acids. CDR1 SGHVS and CDR2 FQNEAQ come from the germline V gene. CDR3 region: CASSLGVSFADTQYF. CDR3 bases: TGTGCCAGCAGCTTAGGGGTTTCGTTCGCAGATACGCAGTATTTT.

The genes are TRBV30 and TRBJ2-7; a weak D match, TRBD2 (5 bases). The germline CDR1 and CDR2 sequences are GTSNPN and SVGIG (reference sequence). The CDR3 covers 13 residues. Deletions cut 3 bases from V and 5 bases from J, with 14 bases between. CDR3 amino acids: CAWRLRGNNEQYF. CDR3 in DNA: TGTGCCTGGAGGTTGAGAGGGAACAACGAGCAGTACTTC.

The chain recombines TRBV6-1 with TRBJ2-3; D not resolved. The V and J ends lost 0 bases and 0 bases respectively, with 4 bases between them. Germline V gene data show CDR1 as MNHNS and CDR2 as SASEGT. The CDR3 is made up of 14 amino acids. This CDR3 reads CASSEAGSTDTQYF. DNA for the CDR3: TGTGCCAGCAGTGAAGCGGGGAGCACAGATACGCAGTATTTT.

The gene calls are TRBV29-1 and TRBJ2-7, with D perhaps matching TRBD1 or TRBD2 (6 bases each). The CDR3 consists of 12 residues. V lost 5 bases and J lost 2, with 10 bases in between. CDR1 and CDR2 (germline): SQVTM, ANQGSEA. This chain's CDR3 is CSVLGGPYEQYF. The DNA of the CDR3 is TGCAGCGTTCTGGGGGGCCCCTACGAGCAGTACTTC.

This clone appeared a few times. The gene calls are TRBV5-6 and TRBJ2-1; D not certain. The CDR3 extends over 12 amino acids. Trimming cost V 4 bases and J 7 bases, with 9 bases left between them. Germline V gives CDR1 SGHDT, CDR2 YYEEEE. The CDR3, as DNA: TGTGCCAGCAGCCTCGGGTCGAATGAGCAGTTCTTC. This gives the protein CASSLGSNEQFF.

The genes are TRBV9 and TRBJ1-1; D not resolved. The CDR3 is 12 amino acids. CDR1 and CDR2 from the germline V gene are SGDLS and YYNGEE. V dropped 4 bases and J dropped 4 bases, with 8 bases sitting between them. This chain's CDR3 is CASSPLTTEAFF. DNA of the CDR3: TGTGCCAGCAGCCCCCTGACCACTGAAGCTTTCTTT.

This chain joins TRBV19 and TRBJ2-7; D gene uncertain. Trimming took off 3 bases at V and 4 bases at J, with 10 bases between the two ends. This CDR3 region has 13 residues. Germline V gene data show CDR1 as LNHDA and CDR2 as SQIVND (reference sequence). The CDR3 protein is CASSMRADYEQYF. In DNA form, the CDR3 reads TGTGCCAGTAGTATGAGAGCCGATTACGAGCAGTACTTC.

The rearrangement joins TRBV4-1 to TRBJ2-3; D gene ambiguous. CDR3 length equals 15 residues. Looked up from germline, CDR1 is MGHRA and CDR2 is YSYEKL. V was clipped by 1 base and J by 4 bases, with 12 bases between them. The CDR3, as DNA: TGCGCCAGCAGCCAAGGGAACCGGGCAGCAGATACGCAGTATTTT. It translates to CASSQGNRAADTQYF.

The rearrangement uses TRBV6-6 and TRBJ2-1; TRBD1 matches 9 bases. The V gene's germline CDR1 is MNHNY and CDR2 SVGAGI (reference sequence). V lost 5 bases to trimming and J lost 3 bases; unmatched junction nucleotides: 5. This CDR3 region has 15 residues. CDR3 nucleotide sequence: TGTGCCAGCAGTAAAGACAGGGGGATCTACAATGAGCAGTTCTTC. Translated, it gives CASSKDRGIYNEQFF.

The genes are TRBV6-5 and TRBJ2-2, with a possible D match to TRBD2 (5 bases). Germline V gene lookup returns CDR1 MNHEY and CDR2 SVGAGI. The CDR3 is 14 amino acids. Trimming pared 5 bases from V and 6 bases from J, leaving 13 bases between. CDR3 bases: TGTGCCAGCAGTCGATCCCCCGGGGCCGGGGAGCTGTTTTTT. This translates into CASSRSPGAGELFF.

The chain links TRBV14 to TRBJ2-7; 10 bases map to TRBD1. V lost 4 bases and J lost 4; bases outside the gene matches: 7. Germline loops: CDR1 SGHDN, CDR2 FVKESK. The CDR3 runs to 15 residues. DNA of the CDR3: TGTGCCAGCAGCCCCCGGACAGGGGGGACTTACGAGCAGTACTTC. It is translated as CASSPRTGGTYEQYF.

As DNA, the CDR3 is TGCAGCGTTGATTTTTCAGGGGGTCTAGGATATGGCTACACCTTC. Its translation: CSVDFSGGLGYGYTF. The chain has TRBV29-1 and TRBJ1-2, with 7 bases identical to TRBD1. The junction had 12 bases not matched to a gene; V was cut back by 3 bases and J by 5 bases. CDR1 is SQVTM and CDR2 is ANQGSEA in the germline V gene. This CDR3 is built from 15 residues.

Remarks on this clone: Its ends do not fully match the called genes, so a read error is possible. The chain has TRBV15 and TRBJ1-1; 9 bases are a match to TRBD1. CDR3 length: 15 amino acids. CDR1 is LNHNV, CDR2 YYDKDF, per germline (reference sequence). The CDR3 loop is CATSRDRGSNTEAFF. For the CDR3, the DNA is TGTGCCACCAGCCGAGACAGGGGGTCGAACACTGAAGCTTTCTTT.

This clone was seen a few times. DNA of the CDR3: TGTGCCAGCAGCCGCAGGGGGCGGGATACTGAAGCTTTCTTT. Translation gives CASSRRGRDTEAFF. The chain joins TRBV7-6 to TRBJ1-1, with 8 bases identical to TRBD1. Unmatched junction bases numbered 7, after V lost 5 bases and J lost 5 bases. This CDR3 contains 14 residues. Germline CDR1 reads SGHVS; CDR2 reads FNYEAQ.

The chain combines TRBV6-4 with TRBJ2-2; D gene unclear. Germline-derived CDR1 and CDR2 are MRHNA and SNTAGT. The CDR3 consists of 12 residues. V shed 3 bases and J shed 5 bases, with 4 bases lying between them. CDR3 in DNA: TGTGCCAGCAGTGAGGAAACCGGGGAGCTGTTTTTT. Translating it yields CASSEETGELFF.